The 27 T cell receptor beta chains below were found in one sample sequenced in a study of T-cell memory formation after mild COVID-19. From the 5' RACE reads, TCRdb called clonotypes with MiXCR, one entry per CDR3 protein. This sample has approximately 270,000 distinct CDR3 sequences, with around 15% found just once. Sequencing was done on a sample of PBMCs or a T cell subset sorted from them (not recorded which). These receptors were taken from a man younger than 30 who had mild COVID-19 (a few samples of this study predate the infection). Cell type and time point are not known.

This clonotype was seen a handful of times. The chain links TRBV15 to TRBJ2-5; TRBD1 might be the D (5 bases). Germline CDR1 LNHNV, CDR2 YYDKDF (reference sequence). The CDR3 has 16 amino acids. The V and J ends lost 0 bases and 2 bases respectively, with 13 bases between them. The DNA for the CDR3 is TGTGCCACCAGCAGAGAGGCCGGACACCCTCAAGAGACCCAGTACTTC. Translation: CATSREAGHPQETQYF.

This clonotype was found a few times. The rearrangement links TRBV29-1 to TRBJ2-4; 8 nucleotides agree with TRBD1. V shed 4 bases and J 4 bases; nucleotides not matched to a gene: 3. There are 13 residues in the CDR3. Germline V CDR1 and CDR2: SQVTM, ANQGSEA. CDR3 coding DNA: TGCAGCGTTGCGGGACAGGTTAAAAACATTCAGTACTTC. This gives the protein CSVAGQVKNIQYF.

This clonotype came up many times. The chain employs TRBV7-9 and TRBJ2-7; tentatively, D is TRBD1 (5 bases). Between the trimmed V and J ends, which lost 8 bases and 0 bases, there was a span of 11 bases. Germline V gene sequence: CDR1 SEHNR, CDR2 FQNEAQ (reference sequence). The CDR3 is 13 residues long. DNA of the CDR3: TGTGCCAGCGCCAGGGTGAGCTCCTACGAGCAGTACGTC. Translating gives CASARVSSYEQYV.

This clonotype has only a few counts. The chain is built from TRBV15 and TRBJ1-2; D is possibly TRBD1 (5 bases). Germline V CDR1 and CDR2: LNHNV, YYDKDF (reference sequence). With 0 bases removed from V and 2 bases from J, the gap between germline ends came to 16 bases. This CDR3 region has 17 residues. The CDR3 region has the DNA TGTGCCACCAGCAGAGATCACGGTTTGGCAGGGAACTATGGCTACACCTTC. Protein sequence: CATSRDHGLAGNYGYTF.

This clonotype has just a few counts. The V and J genes are TRBV7-8 and TRBJ1-4; possible D gene TRBD1, 5 bases. The V gene's germline CDR1 is SGHVS and CDR2 FQNEAQ. There are 15 residues in the CDR3. V was shortened by 4 bases and J by 2 bases, with 11 bases between the two germline ends. The CDR3 spells CASSWTWGTNEKLFF. The CDR3 DNA reads TGTGCCAGCAGCTGGACCTGGGGCACTAATGAAAAACTGTTTTTT. Full variable domain (remainder filled in from reference TRBV7-8 and TRBJ1-4): GAGVSQSPRYKVAKRGQDVALRCDPISGHVSLFWYQQALGQGPEFLTYFQNEAQLDKSGLPSDRFFAERPEGSVSTLKIQRTQQEDSAVYLCASSWTWGTNEKLFFGSGTQLSVL.

This chain connects TRBV7-7 to TRBJ2-7, with TRBD1 identical over 7 bases. The CDR3 sequence is 13 residues long. CDR1 is SSHAT and CDR2 is FNYEAQ in the germline V gene (reference sequence). CDR3 DNA sequence: TGTGCTAGCAGCTTGGACAGGAACAGCGAGCAGTACGTC. Its translation: CASSLDRNSEQYV.

The genes are TRBV19 and TRBJ2-5; 9 nucleotides align to TRBD1. Germline values: CDR1 LNHDA, CDR2 SQIVND (reference sequence). V lost 6 bases, J lost 3 bases, and 5 bases stayed unmatched. CDR3 length: 14 residues. CDR3 DNA: TGTGCCAGTAGACCTAGGACAGGGGAAGAGACCCAGTACTTC. Translated, it gives CASRPRTGEETQYF.

In DNA form, the CDR3 reads TGTGCCAGCAGCTTGTCGTCAGGGGGGACCGGGGAGCTGTTTTTT. Translated: CASSLSSGGTGELFF. The chain joins TRBV5-5 to TRBJ2-2, with a possible D match to TRBD1 (7 bases). Germline assignment: CDR1 SGHKS and CDR2 YYEKEE (reference sequence). The CDR3 extends over 15 amino acids. Deletions cut 1 base from V and 5 bases from J, with 12 bases between. Drawing the rest from reference TRBV5-5 and TRBJ2-2, the complete variable domain is DAGVTQSPTHLIKTRGQQVTLRCSPISGHKSVSWYQQVLGQGPQFIFQYYEKEERGRGNFPDRFSARQFPNYSSELNVNALLLGDSALYLCASSLSSGGTGELFFGEGSRLTVL.

CDR3 in amino acids: CASSQDVSSKYGYTF. CDR3 coding DNA: TGTGCCAGCAGCCAAGACGTCAGCAGTAAATATGGCTACACCTTC. V is TRBV4-2 and J is TRBJ1-2; no clear D gene. Per the germline V gene, CDR1 is LGHNA and CDR2 is YNFKEQ. CDR3 length equals 15 residues. V lost 0 bases and J lost 5, with 13 bases in between.

This clonotype has at least ten counts. The chain is built from TRBV6-5 and TRBJ2-1, with D tentatively TRBD1 (5 bases). The V end was cut by 6 bases, the J end by 8 bases, with 11 bases between. The CDR3 loop spans 12 amino acids. Germline loops: CDR1 MNHEY, CDR2 SVGAGI. The CDR3 sequence: CASSPDSHEQFF. The CDR3 nucleotides are TGTGCCAGCAGCCCCGACAGCCATGAGCAGTTCTTC.

This clonotype has only a few counts. This rearrangement joins TRBV4-3 to TRBJ1-2; TRBD1 might be the D (6 bases). This CDR3 spans 14 amino acids. Germline V gene lookup returns CDR1 LGHNA and CDR2 YSLEER. V shed 4 bases and J shed 8 bases, with 17 bases lying between them. CDR3 sequence (DNA): TGCGCCAGCAGCCCGCTTTCTATCAGGGGAGGCTACACCTTC. This gives the protein CASSPLSIRGGYTF.

This clonotype was counted between two and nine times. The chain combines TRBV6-2 or TRBV6-3 with TRBJ2-7; D remains unclear. Trimming removed 7 bases at V and 1 base at J, with 11 bases between. The germline CDR1 and CDR2 sequences are MNHEY and SVGEGT. The CDR3 length is 13 residues. The CDR3 bases are TGTGCCAGCAAATTGGACCAATCCTACGAGCAGTACTTC. As protein: CASKLDQSYEQYF.

About this clonotype itself: In this CDR3 the conserved last residue, phenylalanine or tryptophan, is missing, so a read error is likely. The DNA is omitted, as the CDR3 cannot be located on it reliably, and the CDR3 follows TCRdb's listing. The J gene is TRBJ2-3, the V gene TRBV21-1; the table calls TRBD1, which could not be checked here. TRBV21-1 is assigned pseudogene status. The CDR3 length is 10 residues, termini included. CDR3 region: CASNSRGHPG.

This clonotype was detected a few times. This could be a read error, since a much larger clone is one nucleotide away. The CDR3 DNA follows: TGCGCCAGCAGCTTGTCCCCAGGGATCTATGGCTACACCTTC. Translated: CASSLSPGIYGYTF. The gene calls are TRBV5-1 and TRBJ1-2; perhaps TRBD1 as D (5 bases). V was trimmed by 1 base and J by 4 bases, leaving 11 bases between them. The V gene's germline CDR1 is SGHRS and CDR2 YFSETQ. CDR3 length: 14 residues. Together with reference TRBV5-1 and TRBJ1-2, the CDR3 gives the full variable domain: KAGVTQTPRYLIKTRGQQVTLSCSPISGHRSVSWYQQTPGQGLQFLFEYFSETQRNKGNFPGRFSGRQFSNSRSEMNVSTLELGDSALYLCASSLSPGIYGYTFGSGTRLTVV.

V and J are TRBV6-1 and TRBJ2-7, with D perhaps matching TRBD2 (5 bases). The V gene's germline CDR1 is MNHNS and CDR2 SASEGT. The V gene lost 7 bases and the J gene lost 0 bases, with 13 bases spanning the gap. The CDR3 is 14 amino acids. The CDR3 nucleotides are TGTGCCAGCACTCCGGACTGGTCCTCCTACGAGCAGTACGTC. Residues: CASTPDWSSYEQYV.

V gene TRBV12-3 or TRBV12-4 combines with J gene TRBJ1-5, with 10 bases identical to TRBD1. This CDR3 comprises 16 residues. V trimming: 3 bases; J trimming: 7 bases; junction bases outside the gene matches: 9. The CDR3 nucleotides read TGTGCCAGCAGTTTCTGGGACAGGGGAGATCGGCAGCCCCAGCATTTT. Residues: CASSFWDRGDRQPQHF.

Notes on this clonotype: Mismatch with germline at one junction end may stem from a read error. V gene TRBV7-7 combines with J gene TRBJ2-3; no clear D gene. The CDR3 spans 13 residues. Germline CDR1 SSHAT, CDR2 FNYEAQ (reference sequence). The CDR3 reads CASSLSSLDTQYF. CDR3 coding DNA: TGTGCTAGCAGCTTAAGTAGTTTGGATACGCAGTATTTT. Drawing the rest from reference TRBV7-7 and TRBJ2-3, the complete variable domain is GAGVSQSPRYKVTKRGQDVTLRCDPISSHATLYWYQQALGQGPEFLTYFNYEAQPDKSGLPSDRFSAERPEGSISTLTIQRTEQRDSAMYRCASSLSSLDTQYFGPGTRLTVL.

V gene TRBV5-1 combines with J gene TRBJ2-2; the match to TRBD2 covers 9 bases. CDR3 length: 17 residues. Germline V gene data show CDR1 as SGHRS and CDR2 as YFSETQ. The V and J ends lost 1 base and 2 bases, in that order; junction bases with no gene match: 6. Here the CDR3 reads CASSLSLAGFNTGELFF. The CDR3 region has the DNA TGCGCCAGCAGCTTGTCGCTAGCGGGGTTCAACACCGGGGAGCTGTTTTTT.

Ten or more counts support this clonotype. The chain employs TRBV4-3 and TRBJ2-1, with TRBD2 matching 10 bases. The CDR3 has 16 residues. Trimming took 0 bases from V and 4 from J; bases not matched to a gene: 3. The germline gives CDR1 LGHNA, CDR2 YSLEER. The CDR3 protein is CASSQEVAGGYNEQFF. The CDR3 DNA sequence: TGCGCCAGCAGCCAAGAGGTAGCGGGGGGTTACAATGAGCAGTTCTTC.

This clonotype was seen repeatedly, ten times or more. This sequence joins TRBV20-1 and TRBJ2-7; TRBD1 agrees at 11 bases. Germline assignment: CDR1 DFQATT and CDR2 SNEGSKA (reference sequence). V was pared by 0 bases and J by 3 bases, with 7 bases of the junction left unmatched. The CDR3 totals 16 residues. Here the CDR3 DNA reads TGCAGTGCTAGAGAACTAGGGGACAGGGGGATCTACGAGCAGTACTTC. This codes for CSARELGDRGIYEQYF.

V usage is TRBV7-6 and J usage is TRBJ1-3; a weak D match, TRBD1 (5 bases). Looked up from germline, CDR1 is SGHVS and CDR2 is FNYEAQ. The CDR3 covers 18 residues. V lost 3 bases and J 0 bases, leaving 18 bases between the germline ends. The CDR3, as DNA: TGTGCCAGCAGCTTGGGGCCGGGGGGACGGGGCTCTGGAAACACCATATATTTT. This codes for CASSLGPGGRGSGNTIYF.

The chain employs TRBV7-8 and TRBJ1-1; D gene unclear. Looked up from germline, CDR1 is SGHVS and CDR2 is FQNEAQ. Trimming stripped 1 base from V and 6 bases from J, with 12 bases between. This CDR3 contains 14 residues. The DNA for the CDR3 is TGTGCCAGCAGCTTAGATGGGGTGCCCGCTGAAGCTTTCTTT. Protein product: CASSLDGVPAEAFF. The entire variable domain, with the rest obtained from reference TRBV7-8 and TRBJ1-1, is as follows: GAGVSQSPRYKVAKRGQDVALRCDPISGHVSLFWYQQALGQGPEFLTYFQNEAQLDKSGLPSDRFFAERPEGSVSTLKIQRTQQEDSAVYLCASSLDGVPAEAFFGQGTRLTVV.

In this sample, this clonotype turned up a few times. This chain connects TRBV20-1 to TRBJ2-3, with 8 bases lining up with TRBD2. The V segment lost 0 bases and the J segment 5 bases; nucleotides outside the gene matches: 7. This CDR3 is 15 amino acids long. Germline V gene sequence: CDR1 DFQATT, CDR2 SNEGSKA (reference sequence). The CDR3 DNA is TGCAGTGCTAGAGAGACCGGGGGGGCCGGAGATACGCAGTATTTT. Translating it yields CSARETGGAGDTQYF.

The chain has TRBV6-5 and TRBJ2-1; D perhaps matches TRBD2 (6 bases). The germline CDR1 and CDR2 sequences are MNHEY and SVGAGI. The CDR3 extends over 14 amino acids. V was pared by 2 bases and J by 14 bases, with 19 bases between. As DNA, the CDR3 is TGTGCCAGCAGTTACCGGGGGAATACTTTAGGAGAGTTCTTC. The encoded protein is CASSYRGNTLGEFF.

The sample holds one count of this clonotype. The chain couples TRBV28 to TRBJ2-7; TRBD2 agrees at 8 bases. This CDR3 contains 11 residues. With 10 bases clipped from V and 6 bases from J, the junction kept 5 bases outside the gene matches. Per the germline V gene, CDR1 is MDHEN and CDR2 is SYDVKM. The CDR3: CATAGGSEQYV. CDR3 bases: TGTGCCACGGCGGGGGGAAGCGAGCAGTACGTC.

The chain joins TRBV12-3 or TRBV12-4 to TRBJ1-5; D gene ambiguous. V shed 2 bases and J shed 4 bases, with 3 bases lying between them. The CDR3 spans 12 residues. The CDR3 loop is CASSLKNQPQHF. In DNA form, the CDR3 reads TGTGCCAGCAGTTTAAAGAATCAGCCCCAGCATTTT.

This chain connects TRBV7-3 to TRBJ1-1; D unresolved. Germline V CDR1 and CDR2: SGHTA, FQGTGA. This CDR3 has 14 residues. Between the trimmed V and J ends, which lost 3 bases and 5 bases, there was a span of 13 bases. The chain's CDR3 is CASSFIGGVTEAFF. The CDR3 DNA is TGTGCCAGCAGCTTCATCGGTGGGGTAACTGAAGCTTTCTTT.